This T cell receptor (beta chain) is from a study of blood T cell repertoires in COVID-19 (TCRdb year 2020). With respect to the entire study: Collaborator samples came from the United States, Italy and Spain and covered acute and convalescent phases of COVID-19. The prospective study material was composed of cDNA or gDNA derived from T cells, B-cell-depleted T cells, or PBMCs. Deeply sampled blood TCRbeta repertoires from subjects exposed to, actively infected with, or recovered from COVID-19 were included in the dataset. A freely available public database, intended as a resource for researchers studying the immune response to SARS-CoV-2, is where the repertoires were released. Samples came from the ongoing ImmuneRACE study (first 160 participants) plus 1,254 subjects from 6 global collaborators. The sample metadata nearly always contained a de-identified subject ID, COVID-19 status, age in years and sex. Where HLA class I and class II types were available, the types were taken from metadata supplied by the sample provider, not from assay-based typing.

In the prospective study, participants were roughly 18 to 100 years old, resided in fewer than 25 geographic areas of the United States, and were enrolled through a virtual design. Cohort assignment in the prospective study relied on participant-reported clinical history from a screening survey and a study questionnaire. For ImmuneRACE Cohort 3, a participant was defined as recovered based on two consecutive negative NP/OP PCR tests, clearance by a healthcare professional, or resolution of symptoms. Each participant in the prospective study had whole blood, serum and a nasopharyngeal or oropharyngeal swab collected by mobile phlebotomists. Participants in the prospective study had the option to provide additional blood draws and questionnaires over a roughly two-month period. Blood samples from the prospective study were shipped frozen or at room temperature prior to DNA extraction. With regard to this clone: Its antigen remains unidentified. No base-level quality is on record; no much larger clone is a single base apart.

Taken from cysteine to phenylalanine, the CDR3 has 14 residues. Only the CDR3 DNA is retained, 42 bases long and in frame from the first base. V gives up 2 bases and J gives up 1 base, and the segment between their germline ends measures 8 bases. The CDR1 and CDR2 encoded by the germline V gene are SGHVS and FNYEAQ. TCRbeta CDR3 regions were amplified from genomic DNA by means of the immunoSEQ Assay, a bias-controlled multiplex PCR. The authors' analysis ran thus. The number of nucleated cells in each sample was estimated by amplification of reference gene primers within the assay. To quantify the absolute abundance of each unique TCRbeta CDR3 rearrangement, sequence reads were collapsed and filtered. For each sample, productive Simpson clonality was calculated as the square root of Simpson's diversity index over productive rearrangements. The clones in this table, taken by TCRdb from immuneACCESS, are in-frame only. Not every clone is retained; where verified, under half of the shortfall comes from an unresolved V gene, and the cause of the rest is unknown. From that table come the V and J calls and clone size; the DNA was used to work out D and trimming. Here the sample has 220,000 or so clones; over 75% occur a single time. Roughly 3.5% of the sample is held by the ten biggest clonotypes.

Broad study findings and their caveats: The quantity of clinical and demographic metadata differed by source and by participant and was supplied without curation.

This TCR was recovered from a woman in her fifties or sixties who had recovered from COVID-19. The chain is made from TRBV7-6 and TRBJ1-1; the D gene is not confidently resolved. The specimen was PBMCs or T cells enriched from blood (not recorded which). The CDR3 region: CASSLNGENTEAFF. The bases are TGTGCCAGCAGCTTAAACGGGGAGAACACTGAAGCTTTCTTT.